The rows below give T cell receptor beta chains drawn from one sample of a study of blood T cell repertoires in COVID-19. Assay used: immunoSEQ multiplex PCR; TCRdb lists only in-frame clones, some missing. The sample includes around 300,000 clones, roughly 85% of them seen just once. Sequencing was done on a sample of peripheral blood. These receptors originate from a human donor in a cohort sampled during active COVID-19. CDR3s include the opening cysteine and the closing phenylalanine or tryptophan. D genes are given only for firm matches. Size values are once, few and many counts, or a class for expanded clones, and some rows have none.

>TRBJ1-1|NA|TRBV14|NA
TGTGCCAGCAGCCAAGTATATAGAAAACTGAACACTGAAGCTTTCTTT
CASSQVYRKLNTEAFF
>TRBJ2-7|NA|TRBV6-1|TRBD2
TGTGCCAGCAGTGTAATATCTAGCGGGGTCTCCTACGAGCAGTACTTC
CASSVISSGVSYEQYF
>TRBJ2-7|NA|TRBV5-1|TRBD2
TGCGCCAGCAGCTTGGAGGTCGAGGGGACTACCTACGAGCAGTACTTC
CASSLEVEGTTYEQYF
>TRBJ2-1|NA|TRBV30|TRBD1
TGTGCCTGGCGGGACAGGGTGGAGGAGCAGTTCTTC
CAWRDRVEEQFF
>TRBJ1-5|few|TRBV5-8|TRBD1
TGTGCCAGCCGGACAGGGGGATATAGCAATCAGCCCCAGCATTTT
CASRTGGYSNQPQHF
>TRBJ1-2|once|TRBV5-1|TRBD1
TGCGCCAGCAGCTTGGGAGGGGGCAACTATGGCTACACCTTC
CASSLGGGNYGYTF
>TRBJ2-2|NA|TRBV7-2|TRBD1
TGTGCCAGCAGCTCCTCGACCGGACAGGGTACCACCGGGGAGCTGTTTTTT
CASSSSTGQGTTGELFF
>TRBJ1-1|NA|TRBV6-5|TRBD1
TGTGCCAGCAGAGCCAGACAGGGGGGGAACACTGAAGCTTTCTTT
CASRARQGGNTEAFF
>TRBJ2-1|NA|TRBV4-1|NA
TGCGCCAGCAGCCAAGCTGAGACTCCCTATGAGCAGTTCTTC
CASSQAETPYEQFF
>TRBJ1-6|NA|TRBV15|TRBD1
TGTGCCACCAGCTACGGGACAGGGGGTACACCCCTCCACTTT
CATSYGTGGTPLHF
>TRBJ1-2|NA|TRBV12-5|TRBD1
TGTGCTAGTGGCCCCAACAGGGGGCAAGGCTACACCTTC
CASGPNRGQGYTF
>TRBJ1-1|NA|TRBV9|TRBD1
TGTGCCAGCAGCGTAGTTCCGACAGGGCAGAGTACTGAAGCTTTCTTT
CASSVVPTGQSTEAFF
>TRBJ1-4|NA|TRBV6-5|NA
TGTGCCAGCAGTTACCAGGGTGGTGAAAAACTGTTTTTT
CASSYQGGEKLFF
>TRBJ2-7|NA|TRBV7-9|TRBD1
TGTGCCAGCAGTGGCGGGACAGGGACAGTAGACGAGCAGTACTTC
CASSGGTGTVDEQYF
>TRBJ1-5|NA|TRBV7-8|NA
TGTGCCAGCAGCCAACAGGGAGGGAGCAATCAGCCCCAGCATTTT
CASSQQGGSNQPQHF
>TRBJ2-3|NA|TRBV6-5|NA
TGTGCCAGCAGTTACATCGGAGTCACAGATACGCAGTATTTT
CASSYIGVTDTQYF
>TRBJ1-1|NA|TRBV25-1|NA
TGTGCCAGCAGACACACAGGGTTCGGGGACACTGAAGCTTTCTTT
CASRHTGFGDTEAFF
>TRBJ2-3|NA|TRBV11-3|TRBD2
TGTGCCAGCAGCCCGGGCCCGGGACTAGACACAGATACGCAGTATTTT
CASSPGPGLDTDTQYF
>TRBJ1-1|NA|TRBV10-2|NA
TGCGCCAGCAGTGAAGCTTCGGACACTGAAGCTTTCTTT
CASSEASDTEAFF
>TRBJ2-7|NA|TRBV29-1|NA
TGCAGCGCGACTCCGGGACATACCTACGAGCAGTACTTC
CSATPGHTYEQYF
>TRBJ2-1|NA|TRBV11-3|TRBD2
TGTGCCAGCAGCACAATAGCGGGGGGATACAATGAGCAGTTCTTC
CASSTIAGGYNEQFF
>TRBJ1-2|few|TRBV19|TRBD1
TGTGCCAGTAGTCCCCGAACGGGACAGGGGTTCGGCTACACCTTC
CASSPRTGQGFGYTF
>TRBJ2-1|NA|TRBV14|NA
TGTGCCAGCAGCCCCCGCAACAGGATTGAGCAGTTCTTC
CASSPRNRIEQFF
>TRBJ1-2|once|TRBV29-1|NA
TGCAGCGCCGGGGATTCTAACTATGGCTACACCTTC
CSAGDSNYGYTF
>TRBJ1-3|many|TRBV24-1|NA
TGTGCCACCTTCCCGAGGGGGTCTGGAAACACCATATATTTT
CATFPRGSGNTIYF
>TRBJ1-5|NA|TRBV19|NA
TGTGCCAGACAGATTAGCAATCAGCCCCAGCATTTT
CARQISNQPQHF
>TRBJ1-4|NA|TRBV27|NA
TGTGCCAGCAGTCTCCGGTACCCTCTTGCAACTAATGAAAAACTGTTTTTT
CASSLRYPLATNEKLFF
>TRBJ1-5|NA|TRBV2|TRBD1
TGTGCCGGCTCCGGGACAGGGGGACGAAATCAGCCCCAGCATTTT
CAGSGTGGRNQPQHF
>TRBJ1-1|NA|TRBV9|TRBD1
TGTGCCAGCAGCGTAGGGAGGACAGGGAACACTGAAGCTTTCTTT
CASSVGRTGNTEAFF
>TRBJ1-1|many|TRBV12-2|NA
TGTGCAAGTCGTCCACTGGGGGGGACTGAAGCTTTCTTT
CASRPLGGTEAFF
>TRBJ1-1|NA|TRBV12-5|NA
TGTGCTAGTGGTACTAGGGTCGGGAGGATGACTGAAGCTTTCTTT
CASGTRVGRMTEAFF
>TRBJ1-4|NA|TRBV24-1|NA
TGTGCCACCAGTGGCCCTGGGGACGCGGGGTATGAAAAACTGTTTTTT
CATSGPGDAGYEKLFF
>TRBJ1-1|NA|TRBV19|NA
TGTGCCAGTCAAAACCTCAGGGTAAGGAACACTGAAGCTTTCTTT
CASQNLRVRNTEAFF
>TRBJ2-7|few|TRBV25-1|NA
TGTGCCAGCAGTGAATATACAGGGTCAAGCGAGCAGTACTTC
CASSEYTGSSEQYF
>TRBJ2-5|NA|TRBV15|TRBD1
TGTGCCACCAGCGGACAGGTCAGCCAGAAAGAGACCCAGTACTTC
CATSGQVSQKETQYF
>TRBJ1-1|NA|TRBV10-3|NA
TGTGCCATCCGATGGGACAACCTGGCCACTGAAGCTTTCTTT
CAIRWDNLATEAFF
>TRBJ1-3|NA|TRBV5-5|TRBD1
TGTGCCAGCAGCTTGGGGACAGGGCCTAACTCTGGAAACACCATATATTTT
CASSLGTGPNSGNTIYF
>TRBJ2-7|NA|TRBV5-6|NA
TGTGCCAGCAGCTTGTTGGACAGCCCCTACGAGCAGTACTTC
CASSLLDSPYEQYF
>TRBJ1-1|NA|TRBV19|TRBD1
TGTGCCAGTTTCAGGGGGCTAGGCACTGAAGCTTTCTTT
CASFRGLGTEAFF
>TRBJ2-2|NA|TRBV5-4|NA
TGTGCCAGCAGCCCTTCGAGGGCCGGGGAGCTGTTTTTT
CASSPSRAGELFF
>TRBJ1-2|once|TRBV19|TRBD1
TGTGCCAGTAGAGTGAGGGACAGCGGAGTGGGTGGCTACACCTTC
CASRVRDSGVGGYTF